The 28 T cell receptor beta chains presented below share a single source sample, sequenced in a study of regulatory T cells in long-lasting Graves disease. Through Arm-PCR of CDR3 regions and iRepertoire HTBI primers, TCR beta libraries were built. TCRdb reanalysed the multiplex PCR reads using MiXCR and keeps one entry per CDR3 protein. The sample holds 400,000 to 500,000 distinct CDR3 sequences; roughly 17% are singletons and the top ten take approximately 22%. Time point meaning: newly diagnosed GD, antithyroid drugs for less than 3 months. PBMC RNA served as the TCR library source. This sample was shared with a second study, whose subject was T cells in Graves' hyperthyroidism and ophthalmopathy.

Source: peripheral blood mononuclear cells (PBMCs), taken at new diagnosis, from a patient treated with antithyroid drugs. The receptors come from a woman aged 18 to 35 with Graves disease.

In its sample, this clonotype was seen many times. The gene calls are TRBV4-1 and TRBJ1-1, with D tentatively TRBD1 (6 bases). V was cut by 0 bases and J by 0 bases, with 17 bases left in between. CDR1 MGHRA and CDR2 YSYEKL come from the germline V gene. This CDR3 comprises 18 residues. The CDR3 nucleotides read TGCGCCAGCAGCCAAGAGGGGACAAGGCGGACCATGAACACTGAAGCTTTCTTT. Its protein is CASSQEGTRRTMNTEAFF.

V usage is TRBV30 and J usage is TRBJ2-6, with D possibly matching TRBD1 (5 bases). Trimming stripped 0 bases from V and 2 bases from J, with 14 bases between. The length of the CDR3 is 17 residues. The germline V gene encodes CDR1 GTSNPN and CDR2 SVGIG (reference sequence). Here the CDR3 reads CAWSVVLGAPGANVLTF. As DNA, the CDR3 is TGTGCCTGGAGTGTGGTTCTTGGGGCGCCTGGGGCCAACGTCCTGACTTTC. The full variable domain, completed using reference TRBV30 and TRBJ2-6, is SQTIHQWPATLVQPVGSPLSLECTVEGTSNPNLYWYRQAAGRGLQLLFYSVGIGQISSEVPQNLSASRPQDRQFILSSKKLLLSDSGFYLCAWSVVLGAPGANVLTFGAGSRLTVL.

This clonotype was observed many times. The chain recombines TRBV12-3 or TRBV12-4 with TRBJ2-4; 12 bases fit TRBD2. V was pared by 5 bases and J by 8 bases, with 19 bases of the junction left unmatched. The CDR3 extends over 19 amino acids. The CDR3 DNA is TGTGCCAGCAGTGAACGACAGGGAGTGACTAGCGGGAGTAGCTACATTCAGTACTTC. Translation: CASSERQGVTSGSSYIQYF.

The chain carries TRBV6-1 and TRBJ2-4; unclear D gene. Germline V gene data show CDR1 as MNHNS and CDR2 as SASEGT. V lost 6 bases to trimming and J lost 1 base, with 10 bases between them. This CDR3 is 14 amino acids long. This CDR3 is CASSPKSAKNIQYF. CDR3 DNA: TGTGCCAGCAGCCCCAAGTCGGCCAAAAACATTCAGTACTTC.

For the CDR3, the DNA is TGTGCCAGCAGCTTACCCCCAGATTCACCCCTCCACTTT. This encodes CASSLPPDSPLHF. This chain links TRBV7-2 with TRBJ1-6, with D unclear. The CDR3 is made up of 13 amino acids. Trimming stripped 2 bases from V and 8 bases from J, with 7 bases between. The germline V gene encodes CDR1 SGHTA and CDR2 FQGNSA.

The chain recombines TRBV3-1 with TRBJ1-1; perhaps TRBD1 as D (5 bases). There are 16 residues in the CDR3. V gave up 0 bases and J gave up 4 bases, with 15 bases separating them. CDR1 and CDR2 from the germline V gene are LGHDT and YNNKEL (reference sequence). CDR3 protein: CASSQEGDGRSTEAFF. CDR3 in DNA: TGTGCCAGCAGCCAAGAGGGGGACGGACGGTCCACTGAAGCTTTCTTT.

CDR3 in amino acids: CASSPDGTSNTGELFF. Here the CDR3 DNA reads TGTGCCAGCAGCCCAGACGGGACCTCAAACACCGGGGAGCTGTTTTTT. The rearrangement uses TRBV7-2 and TRBJ2-2; D is tentatively TRBD1 or TRBD2 (5 bases each). Deletions cut 5 bases from V and 2 bases from J, with 15 bases between. Germline assignment: CDR1 SGHTA and CDR2 FQGNSA. The CDR3 sequence is 16 residues long.

This clonotype was seen many times. The rearrangement joins TRBV6-1 to TRBJ2-7; the D gene is possibly TRBD1 (8 bases). V lost 6 bases to trimming and J lost 6 bases, with 21 bases between them. This CDR3 is 15 amino acids long. CDR1 and CDR2 (germline): MNHNS, SASEGT. CDR3: CASRSYGTGGGEQYF. The CDR3 bases are TGTGCCAGCAGAAGTTATGGAACAGGGGGGGGCGAGCAGTACTTC.

At least ten counts were recorded for this clonotype. The chain has TRBV11-1 and TRBJ2-1; D perhaps matches TRBD2 (7 bases). CDR3 length: 17 amino acids. The V end was cut by 3 bases, the J end by 4 bases, with 19 bases between. The germline gives CDR1 SGHAT, CDR2 FQDESV (reference sequence). CDR3 nucleotides: TGTGCCAGCAGCTTCCCCCCGGGGAGGGGGAGGTACAATGAGCAGTTCTTC. Residues: CASSFPPGRGRYNEQFF.

As concerns this clonotype: One end of the junction does not line up with germline, which may come from a read error. CDR3 sequence reads: CASSAVGGANEKLIF. The CDR3 DNA follows: TGTGCCAGCAGCGCCGTGGGGGGGGCTAATGAAAAACTGATTTTT. The chain combines TRBV9 with TRBJ1-4; tentative D call: TRBD1 (6 bases). CDR3 length: 15 residues. The germline V gene has CDR1 SGDLS and CDR2 YYNGEE.

This clonotype came up many times. This chain connects TRBV15 to TRBJ2-1; 9 bases align to TRBD1. J lost 1 base, V lost 5 bases, and 3 bases had no gene match. Germline CDR1 is LNHNV and CDR2 is YYDKDF (reference sequence). The length of the CDR3 is 15 residues. DNA for the CDR3: TGTGCCACCAGCGGACAGGGGCCTTCCTACAATGAGCAGTTCTTC. It codes for CATSGQGPSYNEQFF.

This chain joins TRBV9 and TRBJ2-5, with 7 bases that match TRBD2. The CDR3 is made up of 16 amino acids. V gave up 0 bases and J gave up 1 base; unmatched junction bases: 6. Germline assignment: CDR1 SGDLS and CDR2 YYNGEE. In nucleotides, the CDR3 is TGTGCCAGCAGCGTAGCGGGAGCGGGACCCCAAGAGACCCAGTACTTC. The encoded protein is CASSVAGAGPQETQYF.

This clonotype was picked up many times. The rearrangement uses TRBV7-2 and TRBJ1-5; no clear D. Trimming left V 5 bases short and J 2 bases short, with 16 bases between. This CDR3 comprises 16 residues. The germline V gene encodes CDR1 SGHTA and CDR2 FQGNSA. The CDR3 spells CASSIGLTGRNQPQHF. The CDR3 DNA sequence: TGTGCCAGCAGCATCGGACTTACTGGTCGCAATCAGCCCCAGCATTTT.

This clonotype was detected ten times or more. The V call is TRBV5-5, the J call TRBJ2-1; 12 bases align to TRBD2. The CDR3 covers 17 residues. J was trimmed by 5 bases and V by 0 bases; bases with no gene match: 6. The V gene's germline CDR1 is SGHKS and CDR2 YYEKEE (reference sequence). CDR3 coding DNA: TGTGCCAGCAGCTTGGTGGTTTGGACTAGCGGGAACAATGAGCAGTTCTTC. Translation gives CASSLVVWTSGNNEQFF. The complete variable domain, with remaining parts taken from reference TRBV5-5 and TRBJ2-1, reads DAGVTQSPTHLIKTRGQQVTLRCSPISGHKSVSWYQQVLGQGPQFIFQYYEKEERGRGNFPDRFSARQFPNYSSELNVNALLLGDSALYLCASSLVVWTSGNNEQFFGPGTRLTVL.

There are many counts of this clonotype. The chain is built from TRBV29-1 and TRBJ2-7; D possibly corresponds to TRBD1 (5 bases). V lost 2 bases to trimming and J lost 0 bases, with 20 bases between them. The CDR3 is 17 amino acids. The V gene's germline CDR1 is SQVTM and CDR2 ANQGSEA. The CDR3 bases are TGCAGCGTTGAACAGGGCGGACCGTACTTAAGCTCCTACGAGCAGTACTTC. Amino acid sequence: CSVEQGGPYLSSYEQYF.

This clonotype was counted many times. V gene TRBV7-8 combines with J gene TRBJ2-7, with D possibly TRBD1 on 6 matching bases. The CDR3 totals 12 residues. The germline V gene has CDR1 SGHVS and CDR2 FQNEAQ. V was trimmed by 5 bases and J by 12 bases, leaving 17 bases between them. Here the CDR3 reads CASSPQTGFVYF. In DNA form, the CDR3 reads TGTGCCAGCAGCCCCCAAACAGGGTTTGTGTACTTC. The full variable domain, rest sourced from reference TRBV7-8 and TRBJ2-7, is GAGVSQSPRYKVAKRGQDVALRCDPISGHVSLFWYQQALGQGPEFLTYFQNEAQLDKSGLPSDRFFAERPEGSVSTLKIQRTQQEDSAVYLCASSPQTGFVYFGPGTRLTVT.

The chain combines TRBV2 with TRBJ2-5, with D hard to call. CDR3 length: 14 residues. V shed 7 bases and J shed 4 bases, with 16 bases lying between them. CDR1 is SNHLY, CDR2 FYNNEI, per germline. CDR3 in amino acids: CASKWNGLGETQYF. The CDR3 bases are TGTGCCAGCAAGTGGAACGGTTTGGGAGAGACCCAGTACTTC.

There are many counts of this clonotype. This chain joins TRBV7-6 and TRBJ2-7; D tentatively reads TRBD1 or TRBD2 (7 bases each). The germline V and J ends were trimmed by 1 base and 2 bases, with 12 bases remaining between them. Germline V gives CDR1 SGHVS, CDR2 FNYEAQ. This CDR3 contains 15 residues. CDR3 coding DNA: TGTGCCAGCAGCTTAGATCCAGGGGGGGCCTACGAGCAGTACTTC. Its translation is CASSLDPGGAYEQYF.

This clonotype was counted once. The CDR3 does not end in the conserved phenylalanine or tryptophan, so this is likely a read error. The chain employs TRBV7-9 and TRBJ1-5; D ambiguous. Trimming removed 6 bases from V and 5 bases from J, with 17 bases in between. There are 15 residues in the CDR3. Germline V gene lookup returns CDR1 SEHNR and CDR2 FQNEAQ (reference sequence). The CDR3 DNA sequence: TGTGCCAGCAGTTGGTCCGGGGAGGGAGATCAGCCCCAGCATCTT. As protein: CASSWSGEGDQPQHL.

This clonotype was seen repeatedly, ten times or more. The rearrangement joins TRBV28 to TRBJ1-1; the match to TRBD1 covers 8 bases. The ends lost 2 bases at V and 0 bases at J; junction bases unmatched: 2. CDR3 length: 15 amino acids. CDR1 is MDHEN, CDR2 SYDVKM, per germline. DNA for the CDR3: TGTGCCAGCAGTTTACGGGACAGGATGAACACTGAAGCTTTCTTT. Its translation: CASSLRDRMNTEAFF.

This clonotype has at least ten counts. The V gene is TRBV5-5, the J gene TRBJ2-3; TRBD2 matches 10 bases. CDR1 SGHKS and CDR2 YYEKEE come from the germline V gene (reference sequence). The length of the CDR3 is 15 residues. V lost 6 bases to trimming and J lost 6 bases; unmatched junction nucleotides: 10. CDR3: CASKTTGTSVDTQYF. CDR3 in DNA: TGTGCCAGCAAAACTACCGGGACTAGCGTGGATACGCAGTATTTT.

This clonotype appeared a few times. The chain couples TRBV20-1 to TRBJ1-4; D is ambiguous. Looked up from germline, CDR1 is DFQATT and CDR2 is SNEGSKA (reference sequence). Trimming left V 0 bases short and J 6 bases short, with 14 bases between. The CDR3 covers 15 residues. In DNA form, the CDR3 reads TGCAGTGCTAGAGACTACCGAGACACTCATGAAAAACTGTTTTTT. It translates to CSARDYRDTHEKLFF.

This clonotype was seen only a few times. This chain uses TRBV19 with TRBJ2-4, with D unresolved. Germline lookup yields CDR1 LNHDA and CDR2 SQIVND (reference sequence). Trimming took off 5 bases at V and 2 bases at J, with 13 bases between the two ends. The CDR3 length is 15 residues. DNA of the CDR3: TGTGCCAGTAGTCCGGGCCGTCCATCCAAAAACATTCAGTACTTC. This gives the protein CASSPGRPSKNIQYF. The whole variable domain, remainder taken from reference TRBV19 and TRBJ2-4, is DGGITQSPKYLFRKEGQNVTLSCEQNLNHDAMYWYRQDPGQGLRLIYYSQIVNDFQKGDIAEGYSVSREKKESFPLTVTSAQKNPTAFYLCASSPGRPSKNIQYFGAGTRLSVL.

This clonotype was observed at least ten times. The chain has TRBV5-6 and TRBJ2-3; 8 nucleotides agree with TRBD2. V shed 5 bases and J 4 bases; nucleotides not matched to a gene: 12. The CDR3 runs 16 residues. Germline assignment: CDR1 SGHDT and CDR2 YYEEEE. The CDR3 region has the DNA TGTGCCAGCAGGGGTCTAGCGGGCCTGGTAGCAGATACGCAGTATTTT. It is translated as CASRGLAGLVADTQYF.

This clonotype was observed many times. The rearrangement uses TRBV11-2 and TRBJ2-7; D gene uncertain. Germline assignment: CDR1 SGHAT and CDR2 FQNNGV. The V and J ends lost 4 bases and 0 bases respectively, with 13 bases between them. CDR3 length equals 15 residues. Here the CDR3 reads CASSWGWGSSYEQYF. CDR3 bases: TGTGCCAGCAGCTGGGGTTGGGGAAGCTCCTACGAGCAGTACTTC.

This clonotype was seen ten or more times. This CDR3 is CASSPPGLAGYTQYF. CDR3 in DNA: TGTGCCAGCAGCCCACCGGGACTAGCGGGATATACGCAGTATTTT. The chain is built from TRBV28 and TRBJ2-3; 13 bases are shared with TRBD2. The trim removed 6 bases at V and 7 bases at J, leaving 7 bases unmatched. Germline assignment: CDR1 MDHEN and CDR2 SYDVKM. The CDR3 spans 15 residues. The complete variable domain, with remaining parts taken from reference TRBV28 and TRBJ2-3, reads DVKVTQSSRYLVKRTGEKVFLECVQDMDHENMFWYRQDPGLGLRLIYFSYDVKMKEKGDIPEGYSVSREKKERFSLILESASTNQTSMYLCASSPPGLAGYTQYFGPGTRLTVL.

This clonotype was detected a few times. It is likely a read error, because the conserved phenylalanine at the end of the CDR3 is missing. V gene TRBV28 combines with J gene TRBJ2-7; TRBD2 might be the D (6 bases). Germline V gene sequence: CDR1 MDHEN, CDR2 SYDVKM. V was cut by 5 bases and J by 2 bases, with 16 bases left in between. The CDR3 sequence is 15 residues long. The CDR3 loop is CASSPGDWKTYEQYS. CDR3 DNA: TGTGCCAGCAGTCCCGGGGACTGGAAAACCTACGAGCAGTACTCC.

This clonotype was recorded many times. The J gene is TRBJ2-1, the V gene TRBV27, with 12 bases matching TRBD2. The V and J ends lost 2 bases and 8 bases, in that order; junction bases with no gene match: 10. The germline gives CDR1 MNHEY, CDR2 SMNVEV (reference sequence). CDR3 size: 17 residues. This CDR3 is CASSLSLASGRAYEQFF. CDR3 nucleotide sequence: TGTGCCAGCAGTTTAAGTCTGGCTAGCGGGAGGGCCTATGAGCAGTTCTTC.